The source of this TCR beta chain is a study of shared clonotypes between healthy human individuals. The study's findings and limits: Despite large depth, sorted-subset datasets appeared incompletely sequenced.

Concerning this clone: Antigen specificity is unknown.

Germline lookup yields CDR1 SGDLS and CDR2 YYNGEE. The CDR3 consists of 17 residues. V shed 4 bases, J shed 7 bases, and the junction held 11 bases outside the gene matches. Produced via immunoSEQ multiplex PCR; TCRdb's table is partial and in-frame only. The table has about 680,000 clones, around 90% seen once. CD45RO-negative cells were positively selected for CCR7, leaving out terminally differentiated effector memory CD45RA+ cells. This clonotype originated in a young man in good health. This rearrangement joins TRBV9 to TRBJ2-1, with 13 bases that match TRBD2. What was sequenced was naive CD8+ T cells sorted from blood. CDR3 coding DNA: TGTGCCAGCAGCCCCCACCGAGAACTAGCGGGAGGGAATGAGCAGTTCTTC. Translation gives CASSPHRELAGGNEQFF. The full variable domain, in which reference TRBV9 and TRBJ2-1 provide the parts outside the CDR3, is DSGVTQTPKHLITATGQRVTLRCSPRSGDLSVYWYQQSLDQGLQFLIQYYNGEERAKGNILERFSAQQFPDLHSELNLSSLELGDSALYFCASSPHRELAGGNEQFFGPGTRLTVL.